The 27 T cell receptor beta chains reported below all come from one sample, sequenced in a study of cytomegalovirus exposure and HLA in healthy donors. Primers for the PCR totalled 60 Vbeta and 13 Jbeta. The protocol was immunoSEQ multiplex PCR, while the TCRdb copy is restricted to in-frame clones and leaves out a portion. The sample records some 160,000 clones, around 77% being singletons. The source material was PBMCs. The receptors come from a man aged 55-75 years in good health and CMV-seronegative.

The chain couples TRBV7-8 to TRBJ2-1; D is undetermined. This CDR3 is 15 amino acids long. V was trimmed by 4 bases and J by 4 bases, leaving 14 bases between them. Germline V gene sequence: CDR1 SGHVS, CDR2 FQNEAQ. Here the CDR3 reads CASSSQNVRYNEQFF. The CDR3 region has the DNA TGTGCCAGCAGCTCGCAGAATGTGAGGTACAATGAGCAGTTCTTC.

The chain has TRBV7-8 and TRBJ1-2; 7 nucleotides match TRBD1. The CDR3 spans 14 residues. The germline CDR1 and CDR2 sequences are SGHVS and FQNEAQ. Trimming cost V 5 bases and J 0 bases; bases outside gene matches: 3. The CDR3 loop reads CASSLGTANYGYTF. The CDR3 DNA reads TGTGCCAGCAGCCTCGGGACAGCTAACTATGGCTACACCTTC.

The chain has TRBV19 and TRBJ2-7, with D possibly TRBD1 on 5 matching bases. Trimming left V 3 bases short and J 2 bases short, with 14 bases between. Germline V lookup: CDR1 LNHDA, CDR2 SQIVND (reference sequence). The CDR3 runs 15 residues. CDR3 protein: CASSISAGHPYEQYF. Written as DNA, the CDR3 is TGTGCCAGTAGTATCTCGGCAGGGCATCCCTACGAGCAGTACTTC.

This CDR3 is CAITSDTRNTEAFF. The CDR3 bases are TGTGCCATCACTAGCGACACAAGGAACACTGAAGCTTTCTTT. The chain is built from TRBV10-3 and TRBJ1-1; D remains unclear. The CDR3 covers 14 residues. V lost 7 bases and J lost 1, with 13 bases in between. CDR1 and CDR2 from the germline V gene are ENHRY and SYGVKD.

The chain has TRBV5-4 and TRBJ2-5; TRBD1 matches at 8 bases. V gave up 4 bases and J gave up 5 bases; unmatched junction bases: 7. The CDR3 is 14 residues long. CDR1 and CDR2 from the germline V gene are SGHNT and YYREEE (reference sequence). DNA of the CDR3: TGTGCCAGCAGCCCGGACAGGGTTAGGGAGACCCAGTACTTC. Translated, it gives CASSPDRVRETQYF. Filled out from reference TRBV5-4 and TRBJ2-5, the complete variable domain reads ETGVTQSPTHLIKTRGQQVTLRCSSQSGHNTVSWYQQALGQGPQFIFQYYREEENGRGNFPPRFSGLQFPNYSSELNVNALELDDSALYLCASSPDRVRETQYFGPGTRLLVL.

The sample holds a few counts of this clone. This chain joins TRBV2 and TRBJ2-7; no clear D. The germline V gene encodes CDR1 SNHLY and CDR2 FYNNEI. The CDR3 runs to 11 residues. The V and J ends lost 5 bases and 3 bases respectively, with 5 bases between them. CDR3 sequence: CASSPYYEQYF. The CDR3 DNA sequence: TGTGCCAGCAGTCCGTACTACGAGCAGTACTTC. Together with reference TRBV2 and TRBJ2-7, the CDR3 gives the full variable domain: EPEVTQTPSHQVTQMGQEVILRCVPISNHLYFYWYRQILGQKVEFLVSFYNNEISEKSEIFDDQFSVERPDGSNFTLKIRSTKLEDSAMYFCASSPYYEQYFGPGTRLTVT.

The chain recombines TRBV27 with TRBJ2-7; 10 bases are a match to TRBD1. Trimming took 4 bases from V and 4 from J; bases not matched to a gene: 10. The length of the CDR3 is 16 residues. Germline-derived CDR1 and CDR2 are MNHEY and SMNVEV (reference sequence). CDR3 sequence (DNA): TGTGCCAGCAGTTCTTACACCGGGACAGGGGAATACGAGCAGTACTTC. Residues: CASSSYTGTGEYEQYF.

Worth noting for this clone: It is unclear where the CDR3 begins or ends on the DNA, so no DNA is shown, and the CDR3 is as TCRdb lists it. The chain combines TRBV4-3 with TRBJ2-4; TRBD2 reflects the table's D call only, with no check against the DNA. The CDR3 is 13 amino acids in total, end residues counted. CDR1 is LGHNA, CDR2 YSLEER, per germline. The CDR3 sequence is CASSSGSKNIQYF.

The CDR3 DNA is TGCGCCAGCAGCTTGAGGGGCACAGGGAGTAGTGAAGCTTTCTTT. Translation gives CASSLRGTGSSEAFF. The V call is TRBV5-1, the J call TRBJ1-1; tentative D call: TRBD1 (6 bases). The germline V gene has CDR1 SGHRS and CDR2 YFSETQ. The CDR3 loop spans 15 amino acids. V gave up 1 base and J gave up 7 bases, with 17 bases separating them. Using reference TRBV5-1 and TRBJ1-1 for the parts outside the CDR3, the full variable domain is KAGVTQTPRYLIKTRGQQVTLSCSPISGHRSVSWYQQTPGQGLQFLFEYFSETQRNKGNFPGRFSGRQFSNSRSEMNVSTLELGDSALYLCASSLRGTGSSEAFFGQGTRLTVV.

This clone was detected once. The rearrangement joins TRBV28 to TRBJ1-2; D not resolved. Germline V gives CDR1 MDHEN, CDR2 SYDVKM. CDR3 length equals 14 residues. Trimming left V 5 bases short and J 4 bases short, with 14 bases between. CDR3 in DNA: TGTGCCAGCAGTCTGCGAGAGTTGGTCTATGGCTACACCTTC. Translated, it gives CASSLRELVYGYTF.

The CDR3 coding sequence is TGTGCCAGTAGGTTCGGGGGTAACGAAAAACTGTTTTTT. This encodes CASRFGGNEKLFF. V is TRBV19 and J is TRBJ1-4; possibly TRBD1 for D (5 bases). Germline V lookup: CDR1 LNHDA, CDR2 SQIVND (reference sequence). V lost 6 bases, J lost 8 bases, and 13 bases lay in between. This CDR3 is built from 13 residues.

This clone was observed a single time. J is TRBJ2-5 and V is TRBV2; 12 bases map to TRBD2. The CDR3 loop spans 15 amino acids. Trimming cost V 7 bases and J 5 bases; bases outside gene matches: 8. Germline CDR1 is SNHLY and CDR2 is FYNNEI. The CDR3 DNA reads as TGTGCCAGCAAGTGGCTAGCGGGGGGGGGTGAGACCCAGTACTTC. Protein product: CASKWLAGGGETQYF.

The chain links TRBV5-1 to TRBJ1-6; possibly TRBD1 for D (6 bases). This CDR3 has 14 residues. V dropped 1 base and J dropped 9 bases, with 11 bases sitting between them. CDR1 SGHRS and CDR2 YFSETQ come from the germline V gene. The chain's CDR3 is CASSLTGLGSPLHF. The CDR3 region has the DNA TGCGCCAGCAGCTTGACAGGGCTAGGTTCACCCCTCCACTTT. Variable domain in full (rest from reference TRBV5-1 and TRBJ1-6): KAGVTQTPRYLIKTRGQQVTLSCSPISGHRSVSWYQQTPGQGLQFLFEYFSETQRNKGNFPGRFSGRQFSNSRSEMNVSTLELGDSALYLCASSLTGLGSPLHFGNGTRLTVT.

The chain employs TRBV7-2 and TRBJ2-2, with D hard to call. V was clipped by 2 bases and J by 1 base, with 11 bases between them. This CDR3 has 16 residues. The germline gives CDR1 SGHTA, CDR2 FQGNSA. The CDR3, as DNA: TGTGCCAGCAGCTTAAACCCTCCAGGGAACACCGGGGAGCTGTTTTTT. It specifies CASSLNPPGNTGELFF.

V is TRBV6-1 and J is TRBJ1-5; 7 nucleotides agree with TRBD1. CDR1 is MNHNS, CDR2 SASEGT, per germline. The trim removed 2 bases at V and 7 bases at J, leaving 8 bases unmatched. The CDR3 contains 15 residues. CDR3 region: CASSESPGGEQPQHF. As DNA, the CDR3 is TGTGCCAGCAGTGAAAGTCCAGGGGGTGAGCAGCCCCAGCATTTT.

The J gene is TRBJ2-3, the V gene TRBV4-1; 8 nucleotides match TRBD1. V trimming: 2 bases; J trimming: 2 bases; junction bases outside the gene matches: 6. Germline loops: CDR1 MGHRA, CDR2 YSYEKL. CDR3 size: 16 residues. Here the CDR3 DNA reads TGCGCCAGCAGCCAACCTGACAGGGGCACCACAGATACGCAGTATTTT. Translated, it gives CASSQPDRGTTDTQYF.

The rearrangement links TRBV30 to TRBJ1-4, with D possibly TRBD1 on 6 matching bases. V shed 0 bases and J shed 8 bases, with 10 bases lying between them. The germline V gene has CDR1 GTSNPN and CDR2 SVGIG (reference sequence). CDR3 size: 13 residues. The DNA of the CDR3 is TGTGCCTGGAGTGTAGAGGGGGAGGAAAAACTGTTTTTT. This encodes CAWSVEGEEKLFF.

The rearrangement links TRBV6-1 to TRBJ2-5; 7 bases fit TRBD2. In germline, CDR1 is MNHNS, CDR2 SASEGT. Trimming removed 9 bases from V and 2 bases from J; junction bases left unmatched: 12. The CDR3 totals 15 residues. The CDR3 is CASSGKRTRQETQYF. The CDR3 DNA reads as TGTGCCAGTTCAGGGAAAAGGACTAGACAAGAGACCCAGTACTTC.

This chain connects TRBV7-8 to TRBJ2-7, with D perhaps TRBD2 (6 bases). Germline lookup yields CDR1 SGHVS and CDR2 FQNEAQ. The CDR3 contains 16 residues. V was clipped by 2 bases and J by 3 bases, with 17 bases between them. This chain's CDR3 is CASSLRVAVVSYEQYF. Written as DNA, the CDR3 is TGTGCCAGCAGCTTAAGAGTAGCGGTCGTTAGCTACGAGCAGTACTTC.

V is TRBV5-8 and J is TRBJ1-6; D perhaps matches TRBD1 (5 bases). The CDR3 is made up of 15 amino acids. Trimming took 7 bases from V and 10 from J, leaving 21 bases between them. CDR1 SGHTS and CDR2 YDEGEE come from the germline V gene. The CDR3 protein is CASFYRGGVNSPLHF. Written as DNA, the CDR3 is TGTGCCAGCTTCTACCGGGGGGGGGTGAACTCACCCCTCCACTTT.

The chain links TRBV7-6 to TRBJ2-3; 11 nucleotides match TRBD2. V shed 1 base, J shed 7 bases, and the junction held 4 bases outside the gene matches. The CDR3 extends over 15 amino acids. Per the germline V gene, CDR1 is SGHVS and CDR2 is FNYEAQ. CDR3 nucleotide sequence: TGTGCCAGCAGCTTAGGTACTAGCGGGAGTCATACGCAGTATTTT. Residues: CASSLGTSGSHTQYF.

This chain joins TRBV5-3 and TRBJ2-2; 7 bases agree with TRBD1. TRBV5-3 is sorted into the ORF group, with uncertain function. The CDR3 is made up of 17 amino acids. The junction had 9 bases not matched to a gene; V was cut back by 4 bases and J by 0 bases. The CDR3 DNA follows: TGTGCCAGAAGCAGATCAGGACAGGACGCGAACACCGGGGAGCTGTTTTTT. Translation: CARSRSGQDANTGELFF.

The genes are TRBV7-2 and TRBJ1-1; a weak D match, TRBD1 (6 bases). Trimming took 5 bases from V and 8 from J, leaving 15 bases between them. The CDR3 covers 13 residues. Germline V gene lookup returns CDR1 SGHTA and CDR2 FQGNSA. The CDR3 here is CASSRDRQGEAFF. CDR3 nucleotides: TGTGCCAGCAGCCGTGACAGGCAAGGGGAAGCTTTCTTT.

This chain links TRBV6-4 with TRBJ2-5; 8 bases map to TRBD2. Germline CDR1 is MRHNA and CDR2 is SNTAGT. The ends lost 6 bases at V and 0 bases at J; junction bases unmatched: 15. The CDR3 has 18 amino acids. CDR3 residues: CASRHRLISGEYQETQYF. The CDR3, as DNA: TGTGCCAGCAGGCACCGTCTAATTAGCGGGGAGTACCAAGAGACCCAGTACTTC.

This clone occurred a few times. The V call is TRBV18, the J call TRBJ2-7, with TRBD1 identical over 8 bases. CDR1 and CDR2 from the germline V gene are KGHSH and LQKENI. The CDR3 consists of 14 residues. Trimming cost V 3 bases and J 5 bases; bases outside gene matches: 6. As DNA, the CDR3 is TGTGCCAGCTCACCGGGACAGGAGAACGACGAGCAGTACTTC. Protein product: CASSPGQENDEQYF.

V and J are TRBV28 and TRBJ2-1; 7 bases map to TRBD2. The germline CDR1 and CDR2 sequences are MDHEN and SYDVKM. The CDR3 extends over 14 amino acids. The V and J ends lost 2 bases and 9 bases, in that order; junction bases with no gene match: 7. The CDR3 protein is CASSLLGRVSEQFF. CDR3 DNA: TGTGCCAGCAGTTTACTAGGGAGGGTTAGTGAGCAGTTCTTC.

The chain combines TRBV9 with TRBJ2-7; 9 nucleotides match TRBD2. The CDR3 is 15 residues long. J lost 0 bases, V lost 2 bases, and 3 bases had no gene match. Germline V gene sequence: CDR1 SGDLS, CDR2 YYNGEE. The CDR3 spells CASSVSGSGSYEQYF. CDR3 in DNA: TGTGCCAGCAGCGTTAGCGGGAGTGGCTCCTACGAGCAGTACTTC.